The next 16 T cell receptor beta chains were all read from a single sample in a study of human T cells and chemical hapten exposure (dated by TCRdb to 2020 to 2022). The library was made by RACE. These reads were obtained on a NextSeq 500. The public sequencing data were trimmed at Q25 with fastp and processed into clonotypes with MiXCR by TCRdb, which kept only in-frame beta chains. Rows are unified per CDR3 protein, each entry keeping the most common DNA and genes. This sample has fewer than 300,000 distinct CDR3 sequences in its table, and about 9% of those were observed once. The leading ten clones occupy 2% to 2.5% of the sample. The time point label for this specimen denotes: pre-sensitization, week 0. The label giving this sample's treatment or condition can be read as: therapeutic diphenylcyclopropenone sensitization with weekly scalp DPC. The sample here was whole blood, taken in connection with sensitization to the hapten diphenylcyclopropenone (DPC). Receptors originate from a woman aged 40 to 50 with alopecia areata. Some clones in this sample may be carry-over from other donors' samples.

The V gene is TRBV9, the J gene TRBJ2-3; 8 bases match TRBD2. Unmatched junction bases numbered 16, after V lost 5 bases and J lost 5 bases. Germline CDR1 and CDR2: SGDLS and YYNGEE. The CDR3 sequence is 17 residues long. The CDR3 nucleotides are TGTGCCAGCAGTACGAAATTTTCCGGGAGGGCCATAGATACGCAGTATTTT. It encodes CASSTKFSGRAIDTQYF.

CDR3 coding DNA: TGTGCCAGCCTACCGGACAGGGGTAGGGAGCAGTACTTC. It codes for CASLPDRGREQYF. The gene calls are TRBV2 and TRBJ2-7, with 9 bases fitting TRBD1. The germline V gene encodes CDR1 SNHLY and CDR2 FYNNEI. The CDR3 totals 13 residues. The ends lost 8 bases at V and 7 bases at J; junction bases unmatched: 9. Filled out from reference TRBV2 and TRBJ2-7, the complete variable domain reads EPEVTQTPSHQVTQMGQEVILRCVPISNHLYFYWYRQILGQKVEFLVSFYNNEISEKSEIFDDQFSVERPDGSNFTLKIRSTKLEDSAMYFCASLPDRGREQYFGPGTRLTVT.

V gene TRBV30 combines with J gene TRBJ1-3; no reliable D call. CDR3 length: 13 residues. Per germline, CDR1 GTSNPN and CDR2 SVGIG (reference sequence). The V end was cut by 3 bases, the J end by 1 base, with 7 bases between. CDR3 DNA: TGTGCCTGGAGCAAGAAGTCTGGAAACACCATATATTTT. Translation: CAWSKKSGNTIYF.

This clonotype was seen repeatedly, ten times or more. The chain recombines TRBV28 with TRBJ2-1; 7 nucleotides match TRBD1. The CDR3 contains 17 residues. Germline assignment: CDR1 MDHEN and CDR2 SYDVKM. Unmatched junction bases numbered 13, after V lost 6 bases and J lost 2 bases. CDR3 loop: CASSRLVGQGAYNEQFF. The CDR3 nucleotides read TGTGCCAGCAGCCGGCTAGTTGGCCAGGGGGCCTACAATGAGCAGTTCTTC. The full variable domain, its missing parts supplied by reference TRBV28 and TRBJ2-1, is DVKVTQSSRYLVKRTGEKVFLECVQDMDHENMFWYRQDPGLGLRLIYFSYDVKMKEKGDIPEGYSVSREKKERFSLILESASTNQTSMYLCASSRLVGQGAYNEQFFGPGTRLTVL.

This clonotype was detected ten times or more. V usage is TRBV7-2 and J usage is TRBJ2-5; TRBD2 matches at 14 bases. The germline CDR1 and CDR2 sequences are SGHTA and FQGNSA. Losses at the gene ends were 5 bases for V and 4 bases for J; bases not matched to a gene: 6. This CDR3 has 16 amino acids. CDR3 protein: CASSGGLAGVRETQYF. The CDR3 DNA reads TGTGCCAGCAGCGGGGGACTAGCGGGAGTAAGAGAGACCCAGTACTTC.

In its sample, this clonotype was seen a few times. In nucleotides, the CDR3 is TGTGCCAGCAGCCTAAGCGGGTACACAGATACGCAGTATTTT. Translated: CASSLSGYTDTQYF. The chain carries TRBV7-2 and TRBJ2-3; D may be TRBD2 (6 bases). Germline assignment: CDR1 SGHTA and CDR2 FQGNSA. The CDR3 consists of 14 residues. V gave up 5 bases and J gave up 2 bases, with 11 bases separating them.

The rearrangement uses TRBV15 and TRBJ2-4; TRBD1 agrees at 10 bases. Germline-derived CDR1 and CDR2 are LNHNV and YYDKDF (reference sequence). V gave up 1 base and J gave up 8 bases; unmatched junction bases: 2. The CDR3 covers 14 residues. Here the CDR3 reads CATSRVGTGDIQYF. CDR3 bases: TGTGCCACCAGCAGAGTCGGGACAGGGGACATTCAGTACTTC.

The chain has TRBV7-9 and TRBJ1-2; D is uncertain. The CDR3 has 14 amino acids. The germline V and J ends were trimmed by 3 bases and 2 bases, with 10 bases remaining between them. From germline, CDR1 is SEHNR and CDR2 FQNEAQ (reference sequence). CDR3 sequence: CASSFRPENYGYTF. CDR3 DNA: TGTGCCAGCAGCTTCCGGCCCGAGAACTATGGCTACACCTTC. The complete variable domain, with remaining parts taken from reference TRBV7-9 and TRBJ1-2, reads DTGVSQNPRHKITKRGQNVTFRCDPISEHNRLYWYRQTLGQGPEFLTYFQNEAQLEKSRLLSDRFSAERPKGSFSTLEIQRTEQGDSAMYLCASSFRPENYGYTFGSGTRLTVV.

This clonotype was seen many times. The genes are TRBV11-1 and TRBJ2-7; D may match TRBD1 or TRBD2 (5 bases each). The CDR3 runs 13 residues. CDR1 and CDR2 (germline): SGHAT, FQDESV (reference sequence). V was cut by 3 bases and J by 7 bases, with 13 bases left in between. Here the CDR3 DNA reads TGTGCCAGCAGCTTTTCCAGGGCGGGTGAGCAGTACTTC. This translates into CASSFSRAGEQYF.

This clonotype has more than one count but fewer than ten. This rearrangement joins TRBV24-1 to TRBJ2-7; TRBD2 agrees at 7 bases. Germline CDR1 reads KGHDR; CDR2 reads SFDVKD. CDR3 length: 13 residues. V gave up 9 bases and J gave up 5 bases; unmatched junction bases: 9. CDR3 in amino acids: CATAGVGYDEQYF. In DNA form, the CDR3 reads TGTGCCACCGCGGGGGTCGGGTACGACGAGCAGTACTTC.

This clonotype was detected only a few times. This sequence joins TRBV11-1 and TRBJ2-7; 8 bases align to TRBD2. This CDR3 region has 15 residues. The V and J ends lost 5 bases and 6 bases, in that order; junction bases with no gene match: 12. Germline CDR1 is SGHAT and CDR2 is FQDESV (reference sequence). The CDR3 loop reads CASSLTSGSVREQYF. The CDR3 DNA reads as TGTGCCAGCAGCCTGACCAGCGGGAGTGTTCGCGAGCAGTACTTC.

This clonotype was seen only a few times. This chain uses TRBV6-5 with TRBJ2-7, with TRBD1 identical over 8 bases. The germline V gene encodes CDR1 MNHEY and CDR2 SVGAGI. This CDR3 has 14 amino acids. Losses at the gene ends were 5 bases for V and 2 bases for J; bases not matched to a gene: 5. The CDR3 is CASSRTGSPYEQYF. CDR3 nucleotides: TGTGCCAGCAGTCGGACAGGGTCCCCCTACGAGCAGTACTTC.

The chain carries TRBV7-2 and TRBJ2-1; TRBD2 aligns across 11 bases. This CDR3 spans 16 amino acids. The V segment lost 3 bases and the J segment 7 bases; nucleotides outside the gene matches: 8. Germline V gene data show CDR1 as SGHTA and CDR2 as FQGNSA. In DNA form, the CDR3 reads TGTGCCAGCAGCTTGGGGGCTAGCGGGAGGAGTAATGAGCAGTTCTTC. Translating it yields CASSLGASGRSNEQFF.

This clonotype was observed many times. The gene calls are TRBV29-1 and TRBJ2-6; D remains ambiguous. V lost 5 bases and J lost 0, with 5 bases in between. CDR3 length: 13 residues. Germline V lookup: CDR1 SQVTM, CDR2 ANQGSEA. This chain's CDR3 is CSVTSSGANVLTF. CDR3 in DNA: TGCAGCGTTACAAGCTCTGGGGCCAACGTCCTGACTTTC.

Written as DNA, the CDR3 is TGTGCCAGCTCACCACCGGGACTAGCCCCTTTGCAGTATTTT. It encodes CASSPPGLAPLQYF. The chain uses TRBV18 and TRBJ2-3, with 9 bases identical to TRBD2. This CDR3 is 14 amino acids long. Germline V gives CDR1 KGHSH, CDR2 LQKENI. The J segment lost 11 bases and the V segment lost 0 bases, leaving 6 bases of the junction unmatched. Filled out from reference TRBV18 and TRBJ2-3, the complete variable domain reads NAGVMQNPRHLVRRRGQEARLRCSPMKGHSHVYWYRQLPEEGLKFMVYLQKENIIDESGMPKERFSAEFPKEGPSILRIQQVVRGDSAAYFCASSPPGLAPLQYFGPGTRLTVL.

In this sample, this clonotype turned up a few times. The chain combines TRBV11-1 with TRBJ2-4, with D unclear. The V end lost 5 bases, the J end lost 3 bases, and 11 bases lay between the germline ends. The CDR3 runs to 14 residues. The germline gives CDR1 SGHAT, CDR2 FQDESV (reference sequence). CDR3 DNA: TGTGCCAGCAGCCCAGTCGGTCGCAAAAACATTCAGTACTTC. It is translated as CASSPVGRKNIQYF.